Following are 17 T cell receptor beta chains from one sample sequenced in a study of CD8 T cells in ankylosing spondylitis. Study-wide results and caveats: Among TCR beta sequences, a motif of under ten highly homologous variants appeared characteristic of ankylosing spondylitis blood.

These receptors lack a known antigen. TCRdb reprocessed the 5' RACE reads via MiXCR and lists one record per CDR3 protein. The table includes 300,000 to 400,000 distinct CDR3 sequences, approximately 20% detected once. Material: blood, either unsorted or a sorted T cell fraction (not recorded which). The receptors originated from a male donor with ankylosing spondylitis.

V is TRBV20-1 and J is TRBJ2-3, with D uncertain. V lost 6 bases to trimming and J lost 0 bases, with 16 bases between them. The CDR3 sequence is 15 residues long. CDR1 is DFQATT and CDR2 is SNEGSKA in the germline V gene (reference sequence). The CDR3 DNA follows: TGCAGTGCAGCCCGCACGACCTTTAGCACAGATACGCAGTATTTT. Its protein is CSAARTTFSTDTQYF.

This clonotype appeared a few times. The genes are TRBV5-1 and TRBJ2-3, with 8 bases aligning to TRBD2. Germline V gives CDR1 SGHRS, CDR2 YFSETQ. The length of the CDR3 is 14 residues. Trimming removed 4 bases from V and 2 bases from J; junction bases left unmatched: 3. The CDR3 region has the DNA TGCGCCAGCAGCGATAGCGGGACCACAGATACGCAGTATTTT. It yields the protein CASSDSGTTDTQYF.

The chain combines TRBV6-1 with TRBJ2-7; perhaps TRBD2 as D (5 bases). CDR3 length: 14 residues. V dropped 3 bases and J dropped 6 bases, with 15 bases sitting between them. Germline CDR1 MNHNS, CDR2 SASEGT. In DNA form, the CDR3 reads TGTGCCAGCAGTGAGCCGATAGGGAGTGGCGAGCAGTACTTC. Residues: CASSEPIGSGEQYF.

The J gene is TRBJ1-1, the V gene TRBV19; a possible D gene is TRBD1 (6 bases). Germline values: CDR1 LNHDA, CDR2 SQIVND (reference sequence). The CDR3 has 15 residues. Trimming pared 3 bases from V and 0 bases from J, leaving 11 bases between. The CDR3 nucleotides are TGTGCCAGTAGTATTTTGGACAGCGTGAACACTGAAGCTTTCTTT. It specifies CASSILDSVNTEAFF.

This clonotype appeared a single time. This chain uses TRBV20-1 with TRBJ2-7; a weak D match, TRBD2 (6 bases). Germline assignment: CDR1 DFQATT and CDR2 SNEGSKA (reference sequence). The CDR3 extends over 14 amino acids. Trimming removed 3 bases at V and 0 bases at J, with 12 bases between. CDR3 residues: CSARRDPVSYEQYF. The CDR3 coding sequence is TGCAGTGCTAGGCGGGACCCCGTCTCCTACGAGCAGTACTTC.

The chain couples TRBV24-1 to TRBJ1-5; D is possibly TRBD1 (5 bases). V dropped 3 bases and J dropped 4 bases, with 9 bases sitting between them. Germline lookup yields CDR1 KGHDR and CDR2 SFDVKD. This CDR3 region has 14 residues. CDR3 amino acids: CATSDQGRNQPQHF. DNA of the CDR3: TGTGCCACCAGTGATCAGGGACGAAATCAGCCCCAGCATTTT.

V and J are TRBV20-1 and TRBJ2-7; D is perhaps TRBD2 (7 bases). V dropped 4 bases and J dropped 2 bases, with 18 bases sitting between them. The CDR3 contains 15 residues. The germline gives CDR1 DFQATT, CDR2 SNEGSKA (reference sequence). Here the CDR3 reads CSAKRGGGSPYEQYF. The CDR3 DNA sequence: TGCAGTGCTAAGCGGGGTGGGGGCTCGCCCTACGAGCAGTACTTC.

V gene TRBV12-3 or TRBV12-4 combines with J gene TRBJ1-1; no firm D call. The CDR3 is 12 amino acids. V was cut by 3 bases and J by 3 bases, with 5 bases left in between. As DNA, the CDR3 is TGTGCCAGCAGTTTTATGGACACTGAAGCTTTCTTT. Its protein product is CASSFMDTEAFF.

V is TRBV20-1 and J is TRBJ2-7; 14 bases agree with TRBD2. Germline V gene data show CDR1 as DFQATT and CDR2 as SNEGSKA (reference sequence). The V gene end was trimmed by 1 base and the J gene end by 0 bases; junction bases not matched to a gene: 2. This CDR3 contains 16 residues. Written as DNA, the CDR3 is TGCAGTGCTAGAGGACTAGCGGGAGGGGGCTCCTACGAGCAGTACTTC. This translates into CSARGLAGGGSYEQYF.

This clonotype was recorded only once. The rearrangement uses TRBV20-1 and TRBJ2-3; 8 bases match TRBD2. From germline, CDR1 is DFQATT and CDR2 SNEGSKA (reference sequence). CDR3 size: 14 residues. V lost 7 bases, J lost 2 bases, and 8 bases stayed unmatched. The DNA for the CDR3 is TGCAGTGGTACGGGAGGGGCGAACACAGATACGCAGTATTTT. It translates to CSGTGGANTDTQYF.

This clonotype was found a few times. This chain joins TRBV2 and TRBJ2-2, with a possible D match to TRBD2 (5 bases). The germline V gene encodes CDR1 SNHLY and CDR2 FYNNEI. Trimming left V 8 bases short and J 0 bases short, with 10 bases between. The CDR3 is made up of 14 amino acids. CDR3 amino acids: CASVAFANTGELFF. In nucleotides, the CDR3 is TGTGCCAGCGTAGCGTTCGCGAACACCGGGGAGCTGTTTTTT. The full variable domain, in which reference TRBV2 and TRBJ2-2 provide the parts outside the CDR3, is EPEVTQTPSHQVTQMGQEVILRCVPISNHLYFYWYRQILGQKVEFLVSFYNNEISEKSEIFDDQFSVERPDGSNFTLKIRSTKLEDSAMYFCASVAFANTGELFFGEGSRLTVL.

This clonotype was seen only a few times. V usage is TRBV11-2 and J usage is TRBJ2-3; 8 bases match TRBD2. The V gene's germline CDR1 is SGHAT and CDR2 FQNNGV. The CDR3 loop spans 18 amino acids. With V trimmed by 1 base and J by 2 bases, 11 bases remained unmatched. CDR3 nucleotide sequence: TGTGCCAGCAGCTTAGGCGGTGGTTACGGACTAGCCACAGATACGCAGTATTTT. Translating gives CASSLGGGYGLATDTQYF.

This clonotype turned up a few times. The V and J genes are TRBV29-1 and TRBJ2-3, with 12 nucleotides matching TRBD2. In germline, CDR1 is SQVTM, CDR2 ANQGSEA. The trim removed 3 bases at V and 6 bases at J, leaving 4 bases unmatched. The CDR3 has 14 residues. CDR3: CSVERLAGDDTQYF. In DNA form, the CDR3 reads TGCAGCGTTGAGAGACTAGCGGGAGACGATACGCAGTATTTT.

This chain uses TRBV28 with TRBJ2-2, with 8 bases matching TRBD1. Germline CDR1 and CDR2: MDHEN and SYDVKM. Unmatched junction bases numbered 6, after V lost 10 bases and J lost 5 bases. The CDR3 sequence is 13 residues long. DNA of the CDR3: TGTGCCACCAAACGACAGGGGACCGGGGAGCTGTTTTTT. This encodes CATKRQGTGELFF.

The rearrangement uses TRBV5-6 and TRBJ2-3; 8 positions match TRBD2. Germline V gene data show CDR1 as SGHDT and CDR2 as YYEEEE. This CDR3 has 16 residues. Trimming at V came to 0 bases and at J to 0 bases, leaving 3 bases not matched to a gene. The CDR3 coding sequence is TGTGCCAGCAGCTTGGCGGGGACTAGAAGCACAGATACGCAGTATTTT. This sequence encodes CASSLAGTRSTDTQYF.

This clonotype was counted many times. The J gene is TRBJ2-1, the V gene TRBV9, with a tentative D call TRBD2 (6 bases). Germline CDR1 and CDR2: SGDLS and YYNGEE. This CDR3 is built from 15 residues. With 4 bases removed from V and 10 bases from J, the gap between germline ends came to 21 bases. In DNA, the CDR3 is TGTGCCAGCAGCCCCCTTGATTTAGCGGTCGGGGAGCAGTTCTTC. It translates to CASSPLDLAVGEQFF.

The chain links TRBV4-2 to TRBJ2-4; D might be TRBD2 (7 bases). Trimming took off 0 bases at V and 7 bases at J, with 13 bases between the two ends. The CDR3 sequence is 15 residues long. The V gene's germline CDR1 is LGHNA and CDR2 YNFKEQ. The CDR3 reads CASSQEGEGGNIQYF. The CDR3 DNA is TGTGCCAGCAGCCAAGAAGGAGAGGGGGGGAACATTCAGTACTTC.